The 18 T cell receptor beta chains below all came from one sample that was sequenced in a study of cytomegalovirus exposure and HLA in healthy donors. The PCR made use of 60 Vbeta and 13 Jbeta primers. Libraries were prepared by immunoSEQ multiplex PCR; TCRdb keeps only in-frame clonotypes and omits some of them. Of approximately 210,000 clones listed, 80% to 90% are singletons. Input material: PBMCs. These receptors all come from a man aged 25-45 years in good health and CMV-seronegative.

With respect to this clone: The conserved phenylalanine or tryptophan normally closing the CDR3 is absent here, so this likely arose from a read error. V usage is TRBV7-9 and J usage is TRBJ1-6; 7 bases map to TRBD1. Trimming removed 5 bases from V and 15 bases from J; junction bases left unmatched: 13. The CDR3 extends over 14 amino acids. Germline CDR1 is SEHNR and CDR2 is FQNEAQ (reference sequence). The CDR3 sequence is CASSPGTASPSLHL. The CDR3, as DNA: TGTGCCAGCAGCCCCGGGACAGCCTCCCCTAGCCTCCACCTT.

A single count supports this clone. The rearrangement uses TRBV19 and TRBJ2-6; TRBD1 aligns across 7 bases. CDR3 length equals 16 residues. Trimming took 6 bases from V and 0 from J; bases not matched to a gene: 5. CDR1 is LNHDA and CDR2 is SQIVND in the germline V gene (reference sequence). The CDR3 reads CASRRTGNSGANVLTF. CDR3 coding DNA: TGTGCCAGTAGGCGGACAGGTAACTCTGGGGCCAACGTCCTGACTTTC.

CDR3 sequence reads: CASSLQLAGAYNEQFF. The CDR3 DNA follows: TGTGCCAGCAGTTTACAACTAGCGGGAGCCTACAATGAGCAGTTCTTC. This chain links TRBV28 with TRBJ2-1; 11 nucleotides line up with TRBD2. J lost 2 bases, V lost 2 bases, and 2 bases had no gene match. The CDR3 extends over 16 amino acids. In germline, CDR1 is MDHEN, CDR2 SYDVKM.

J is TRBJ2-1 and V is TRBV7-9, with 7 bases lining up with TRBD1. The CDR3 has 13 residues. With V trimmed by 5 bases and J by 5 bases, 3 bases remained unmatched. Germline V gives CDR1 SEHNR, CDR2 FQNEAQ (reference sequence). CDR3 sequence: CASSPGTDNEQFF. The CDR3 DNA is TGTGCCAGCAGCCCAGGGACAGACAATGAGCAGTTCTTC. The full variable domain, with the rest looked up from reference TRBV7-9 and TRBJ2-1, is DTGVSQNPRHKITKRGQNVTFRCDPISEHNRLYWYRQTLGQGPEFLTYFQNEAQLEKSRLLSDRFSAERPKGSFSTLEIQRTEQGDSAMYLCASSPGTDNEQFFGPGTRLTVL.

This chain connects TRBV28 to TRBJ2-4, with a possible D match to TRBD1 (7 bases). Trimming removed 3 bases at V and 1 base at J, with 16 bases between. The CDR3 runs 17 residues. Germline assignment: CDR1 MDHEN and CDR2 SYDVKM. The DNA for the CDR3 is TGTGCCAGCAGTTTTATCAAGGAGGGGGCGGCCAAAAACATTCAGTACTTC. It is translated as CASSFIKEGAAKNIQYF.

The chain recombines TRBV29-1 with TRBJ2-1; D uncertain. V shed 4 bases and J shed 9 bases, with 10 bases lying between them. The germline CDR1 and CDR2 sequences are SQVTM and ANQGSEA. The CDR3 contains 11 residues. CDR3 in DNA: TGCAGCGTTGGGCTCCCGGGTGAGCAGTTCTTC. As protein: CSVGLPGEQFF.

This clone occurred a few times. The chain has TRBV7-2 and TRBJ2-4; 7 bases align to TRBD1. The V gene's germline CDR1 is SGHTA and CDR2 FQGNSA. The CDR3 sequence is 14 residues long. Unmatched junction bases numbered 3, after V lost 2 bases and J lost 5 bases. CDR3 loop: CASSLLRGQNIQYF. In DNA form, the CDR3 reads TGTGCCAGCAGCTTATTGAGGGGGCAAAACATTCAGTACTTC.

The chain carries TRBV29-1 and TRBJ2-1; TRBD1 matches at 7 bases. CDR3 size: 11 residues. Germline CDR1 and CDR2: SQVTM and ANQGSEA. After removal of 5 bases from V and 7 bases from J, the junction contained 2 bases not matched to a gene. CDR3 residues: CSVPRGNEQFF. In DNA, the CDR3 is TGCAGCGTTCCCAGGGGGAATGAGCAGTTCTTC.

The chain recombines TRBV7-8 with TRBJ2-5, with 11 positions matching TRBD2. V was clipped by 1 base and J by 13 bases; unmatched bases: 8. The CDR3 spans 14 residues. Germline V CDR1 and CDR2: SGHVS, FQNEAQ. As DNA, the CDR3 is TGTGCCAGCAGCTTAGAAAGAGGGACTAGCGGCGGGTACTTC. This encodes CASSLERGTSGGYF.

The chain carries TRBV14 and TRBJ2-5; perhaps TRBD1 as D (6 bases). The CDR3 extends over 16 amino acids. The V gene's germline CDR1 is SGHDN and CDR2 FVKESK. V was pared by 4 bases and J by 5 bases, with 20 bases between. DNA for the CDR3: TGTGCCAGCAGCCCGGGAATACAGGTGCAGGGGGAGACCCAGTACTTC. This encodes CASSPGIQVQGETQYF. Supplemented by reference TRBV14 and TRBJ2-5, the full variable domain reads EAGVTQFPSHSVIEKGQTVTLRCDPISGHDNLYWYRRVMGKEIKFLLHFVKESKQDESGMPNNRFLAERTGGTYSTLKVQPAELEDSGVYFCASSPGIQVQGETQYFGPGTRLLVL.

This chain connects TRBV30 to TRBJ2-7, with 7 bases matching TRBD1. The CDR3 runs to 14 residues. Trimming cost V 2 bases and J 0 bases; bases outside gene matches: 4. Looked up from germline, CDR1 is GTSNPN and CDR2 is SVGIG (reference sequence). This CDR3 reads CAWSRTGYSYEQYF. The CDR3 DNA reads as TGTGCCTGGAGTCGGACAGGTTACTCCTACGAGCAGTACTTC.

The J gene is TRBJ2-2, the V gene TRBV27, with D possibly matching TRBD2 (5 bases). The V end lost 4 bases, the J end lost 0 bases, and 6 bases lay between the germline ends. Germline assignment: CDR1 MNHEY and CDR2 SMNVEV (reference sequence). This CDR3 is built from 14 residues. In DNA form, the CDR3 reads TGTGCCAGCAGTTACGGGACGAACACCGGGGAGCTGTTTTTT. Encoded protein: CASSYGTNTGELFF.

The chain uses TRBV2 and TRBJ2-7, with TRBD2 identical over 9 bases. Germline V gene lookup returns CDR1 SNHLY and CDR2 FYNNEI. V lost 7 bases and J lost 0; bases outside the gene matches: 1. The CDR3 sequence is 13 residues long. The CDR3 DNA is TGTGCCAGCACTAGCGGGGCCTCCTACGAGCAGTACTTC. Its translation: CASTSGASYEQYF. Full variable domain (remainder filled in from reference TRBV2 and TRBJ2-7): EPEVTQTPSHQVTQMGQEVILRCVPISNHLYFYWYRQILGQKVEFLVSFYNNEISEKSEIFDDQFSVERPDGSNFTLKIRSTKLEDSAMYFCASTSGASYEQYFGPGTRLTVT.

CDR3 sequence: CASSQDLLTELQGYTF. The CDR3 region has the DNA TGTGCCAGCAGCCAAGACCTCCTGACAGAGCTCCAGGGCTACACCTTC. The chain couples TRBV14 to TRBJ1-2; weak D call: TRBD1 (5 bases). V lost 0 bases and J lost 8, with 19 bases in between. In germline, CDR1 is SGHDN, CDR2 FVKESK. CDR3 length: 16 residues.

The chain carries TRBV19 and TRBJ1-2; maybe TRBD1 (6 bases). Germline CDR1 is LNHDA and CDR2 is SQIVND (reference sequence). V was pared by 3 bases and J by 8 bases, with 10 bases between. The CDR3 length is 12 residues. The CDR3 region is CASSIRGSGYTF. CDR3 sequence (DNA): TGTGCCAGTAGTATTAGGGGGAGCGGCTACACCTTC.

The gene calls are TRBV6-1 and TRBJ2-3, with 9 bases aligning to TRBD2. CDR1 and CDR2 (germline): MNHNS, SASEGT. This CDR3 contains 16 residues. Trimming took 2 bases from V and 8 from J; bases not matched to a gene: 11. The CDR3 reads CASSEYRAGGFGTQYF. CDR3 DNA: TGTGCCAGCAGTGAATATCGAGCGGGAGGCTTCGGTACGCAGTATTTT.

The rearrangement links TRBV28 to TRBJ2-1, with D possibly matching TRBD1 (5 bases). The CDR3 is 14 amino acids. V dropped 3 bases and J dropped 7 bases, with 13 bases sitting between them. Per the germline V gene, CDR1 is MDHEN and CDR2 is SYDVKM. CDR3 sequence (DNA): TGTGCCAGCAGTTTTCAGGGTTCGAGTAATGAGCAGTTCTTC. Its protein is CASSFQGSSNEQFF.

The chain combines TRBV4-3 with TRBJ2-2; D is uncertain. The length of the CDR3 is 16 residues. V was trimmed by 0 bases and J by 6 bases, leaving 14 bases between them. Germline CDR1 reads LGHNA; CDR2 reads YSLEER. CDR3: CASSQESSRRAGELFF. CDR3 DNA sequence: TGCGCCAGCAGCCAAGAAAGCTCGCGGAGAGCCGGGGAGCTGTTTTTT.